Below, 32 T cell receptor beta chains from the same sample are listed, as sequenced in a study of CD4 T cells in relation to SARS-CoV-2 and coronaviruses. Unexposed donor CD4+ T cells date from about 2011-2018, before the COVID-19 pandemic. The cells were cultured for about 10 days before CD4+ T cells were isolated. No antigen has been identified for these receptors. The protocol was immunoSEQ multiplex PCR, while the TCRdb copy is restricted to in-frame clones and leaves out a portion. The table includes some 19,000 clones, just over 75% detected once. Sequencing input: CD4+ T cells from PBMCs, cultured in vitro. The origin of the receptors is a human donor in good health.

This clone was detected a few times. J is TRBJ2-2 and V is TRBV19, with 8 positions matching TRBD2. This CDR3 is built from 14 residues. With V trimmed by 8 bases and J by 2 bases, 4 bases remained unmatched. Germline-derived CDR1 and CDR2 are LNHDA and SQIVND (reference sequence). The CDR3 bases are TGTGCCAGTGCGGGGGGACGAAACACCGGGGAGCTGTTTTTT. This translates into CASAGGRNTGELFF.

V and J are TRBV10-3 and TRBJ2-7, with TRBD1 matching over 7 bases. Trimming cost V 8 bases and J 2 bases; bases outside gene matches: 6. Germline CDR1 reads ENHRY; CDR2 reads SYGVKD. CDR3 size: 13 residues. The CDR3 sequence: CAIQTGRTYEQYF. In DNA form, the CDR3 reads TGTGCCATCCAGACAGGGCGGACCTACGAGCAGTACTTC.

The chain links TRBV2 to TRBJ2-7; weak D call: TRBD2 (6 bases). CDR3 size: 14 residues. Germline values: CDR1 SNHLY, CDR2 FYNNEI. V lost 7 bases to trimming and J lost 3 bases, with 16 bases between them. In DNA, the CDR3 is TGTGCCAGCATCCGGCCTAGCGTTGGCTACGAGCAGTACTTC. This translates into CASIRPSVGYEQYF.

V and J are TRBV5-5 and TRBJ1-3; maybe TRBD1 (5 bases). The germline gives CDR1 SGHKS, CDR2 YYEKEE (reference sequence). This CDR3 contains 15 residues. V lost 1 base and J lost 2, with 10 bases in between. CDR3 bases: TGTGCCAGCAGCTTGTGGGGCTCGGCTGGAAACACCATATATTTT. Amino acid sequence: CASSLWGSAGNTIYF. The whole variable domain, remainder taken from reference TRBV5-5 and TRBJ1-3, is DAGVTQSPTHLIKTRGQQVTLRCSPISGHKSVSWYQQVLGQGPQFIFQYYEKEERGRGNFPDRFSARQFPNYSSELNVNALLLGDSALYLCASSLWGSAGNTIYFGEGSWLTVV.

The chain carries TRBV5-1 and TRBJ2-2; D could derive from TRBD1 or TRBD2 (6 bases each). Germline V gene lookup returns CDR1 SGHRS and CDR2 YFSETQ. CDR3 size: 19 residues. Trimming took off 0 bases at V and 1 base at J, with 19 bases between the two ends. The CDR3: CASSLEGGHRAGNTGELFF. In DNA form, the CDR3 reads TGCGCCAGCAGCTTGGAGGGGGGACATCGGGCAGGGAACACCGGGGAGCTGTTTTTT.

The chain has TRBV2 and TRBJ2-3, with D maybe TRBD2 (5 bases). The CDR3 is made up of 14 amino acids. Germline values: CDR1 SNHLY, CDR2 FYNNEI. V dropped 5 bases and J dropped 6 bases, with 15 bases sitting between them. The chain's CDR3 is CASSREWVRDTQYF. CDR3 DNA sequence: TGTGCCAGCAGTAGGGAGTGGGTAAGGGATACGCAGTATTTT.

This clone was counted only a few times. This rearrangement joins TRBV19 to TRBJ1-5; no firm D call. The CDR3 spans 14 residues. V dropped 1 base and J dropped 6 bases, with 10 bases sitting between them. CDR1 is LNHDA and CDR2 is SQIVND in the germline V gene (reference sequence). CDR3 bases: TGTGCCAGTAGTATAGGCATAGGGCCTCAGCCCCAGCATTTT. Its protein product is CASSIGIGPQPQHF.

This clone was counted a few times. This sequence joins TRBV5-3 and TRBJ2-4, with D perhaps matching TRBD1 (6 bases). TRBV5-3 falls under the ORF class, with uncertain function. Deletions cut 5 bases from V and 7 bases from J, with 22 bases between. The CDR3 has 16 residues. The CDR3 region has the DNA TGTGCCAGAAGTCCAAACAGGGACCTACTAAGGAACATTCAGTACTTC. It yields the protein CARSPNRDLLRNIQYF.

The chain uses TRBV19 and TRBJ1-2, with D hard to call. Germline CDR1 reads LNHDA; CDR2 reads SQIVND (reference sequence). The V and J ends lost 4 bases and 4 bases respectively, with 16 bases between them. The CDR3 spans 15 residues. The CDR3 loop reads CASSTAVRASYGYTF. In nucleotides, the CDR3 is TGTGCCAGTAGTACCGCGGTGAGGGCTTCCTATGGCTACACCTTC.

The chain is built from TRBV6-5 and TRBJ1-6; 9 bases map to TRBD1. The CDR3 length is 14 residues. CDR1 MNHEY and CDR2 SVGAGI come from the germline V gene. With 10 bases clipped from V and 7 bases from J, the junction kept 8 bases outside the gene matches. The CDR3 DNA follows: TGTGCCACCGAGACAGGGGGGTTAAATTCACCCCTCCACTTT. Translated, it gives CATETGGLNSPLHF.

A note on this clone: Its ends do not fully match the called genes, so a read error is possible. The chain has TRBV6-2 or TRBV6-3 and TRBJ2-2; TRBD1 or TRBD2 may be the D gene (6 bases each). Germline V gene data show CDR1 as MNHEY and CDR2 as SVGEGT. The CDR3 totals 16 residues. Written as DNA, the CDR3 is TGTGCCAGCAGCTACTCGGGGGCGGGGAACACCGGGGAGCTGTTTTTT. Encoded protein: CASSYSGAGNTGELFF.

The chain links TRBV19 to TRBJ2-6; no reliable D call. The CDR3 sequence is 13 residues long. V was pared by 6 bases and J by 2 bases, with 5 bases between. Germline V gives CDR1 LNHDA, CDR2 SQIVND (reference sequence). For the CDR3, the DNA is TGTGCCAGTAGCCGACCTGGGGCCAACGTCCTGACTTTC. Translated, it gives CASSRPGANVLTF.

The chain carries TRBV5-4 and TRBJ1-3, with D unresolved. Germline V gives CDR1 SGHNT, CDR2 YYREEE (reference sequence). The V gene lost 0 bases and the J gene lost 3 bases, with 1 base spanning the gap. The CDR3 length is 12 residues. CDR3 DNA: TGTGCCAGCAGCTTGGATGGAAACACCATATATTTT. It encodes CASSLDGNTIYF.

The CDR3 is CASSINRGRDYTF. The CDR3 DNA reads as TGTGCCAGTAGTATAAACAGGGGGCGCGACTACACCTTC. The chain links TRBV19 to TRBJ1-2; TRBD1 agrees at 9 bases. The germline V gene encodes CDR1 LNHDA and CDR2 SQIVND (reference sequence). The CDR3 length is 13 residues. After removal of 2 bases from V and 10 bases from J, the junction contained 5 bases not matched to a gene.

This chain links TRBV6-5 with TRBJ2-3, with D tentatively TRBD2 (6 bases). Germline V gives CDR1 MNHEY, CDR2 SVGAGI. This CDR3 has 16 residues. V was pared by 4 bases and J by 0 bases, with 14 bases between. The CDR3 loop reads CASSSEGSPSTDTQYF. CDR3 nucleotide sequence: TGTGCCAGCAGTTCGGAGGGTTCCCCTAGCACAGATACGCAGTATTTT.

This clone was detected once. This chain uses TRBV7-2 with TRBJ2-3, with 7 nucleotides matching TRBD2. In germline, CDR1 is SGHTA, CDR2 FQGNSA. This CDR3 region has 17 residues. The V segment lost 1 base and the J segment 3 bases; nucleotides outside the gene matches: 10. The DNA of the CDR3 is TGTGCCAGCAGCTTAGGGGCTTCGGGACTAATAACAGATACGCAGTATTTT. Its protein is CASSLGASGLITDTQYF.

The chain has TRBV28 and TRBJ1-2, with TRBD1 identical over 10 bases. Germline CDR1 reads MDHEN; CDR2 reads SYDVKM. V lost 4 bases to trimming and J lost 7 bases; unmatched junction nucleotides: 9. The CDR3 sequence is 15 residues long. The CDR3 bases are TGTGCCAGCAGTTCCTCCGGGACAGGGGACTTTGGCTACACCTTC. Protein: CASSSSGTGDFGYTF.

The chain carries TRBV7-8 and TRBJ1-2; weak D call: TRBD1 (6 bases). Trimming removed 1 base at V and 7 bases at J, with 16 bases between. This CDR3 is built from 15 residues. CDR1 and CDR2 (germline): SGHVS, FQNEAQ. The CDR3 nucleotides are TGTGCCAGCAGCTTAGGGGGCGGGACAATGGGTGGCTACACCTTC. Its protein product is CASSLGGGTMGGYTF.

This chain uses TRBV19 with TRBJ2-4; TRBD2 matches 10 bases. The germline gives CDR1 LNHDA, CDR2 SQIVND (reference sequence). With 7 bases clipped from V and 0 bases from J, the junction kept 21 bases outside the gene matches. This CDR3 spans 21 amino acids. CDR3 residues: CASTSWSGTSDEGPAKNIQYF. Here the CDR3 DNA reads TGTGCCAGTACCAGTTGGAGCGGGACTAGCGACGAGGGCCCAGCCAAAAACATTCAGTACTTC. Looking up the rest from reference TRBV19 and TRBJ2-4 gives the full variable domain: DGGITQSPKYLFRKEGQNVTLSCEQNLNHDAMYWYRQDPGQGLRLIYYSQIVNDFQKGDIAEGYSVSREKKESFPLTVTSAQKNPTAFYLCASTSWSGTSDEGPAKNIQYFGAGTRLSVL.

The gene calls are TRBV5-5 and TRBJ1-5; D might be TRBD1 (5 bases). This CDR3 has 17 amino acids. Trimming took 1 base from V and 2 from J, leaving 16 bases between them. CDR1 and CDR2 from the germline V gene are SGHKS and YYEKEE (reference sequence). CDR3 residues: CASSLIFGGSGNQPQHF. The DNA of the CDR3 is TGTGCCAGCAGCTTGATTTTTGGGGGTTCGGGCAATCAGCCCCAGCATTTT.

The chain links TRBV2 to TRBJ1-3; 8 positions match TRBD1. The germline V gene has CDR1 SNHLY and CDR2 FYNNEI. The CDR3 sequence is 14 residues long. Germline trimming cut 6 bases from V and 4 bases from J; bases unmatched to any gene: 5. The CDR3: CASSGTGYGNTIYF. CDR3 DNA sequence: TGTGCCAGCAGCGGGACAGGATACGGAAACACCATATATTTT. The complete variable domain, with remaining parts taken from reference TRBV2 and TRBJ1-3, reads EPEVTQTPSHQVTQMGQEVILRCVPISNHLYFYWYRQILGQKVEFLVSFYNNEISEKSEIFDDQFSVERPDGSNFTLKIRSTKLEDSAMYFCASSGTGYGNTIYFGEGSWLTVV.

By proportion, this clone is large (0.1 to 1%). This chain uses TRBV11-3 with TRBJ2-7, with D possibly TRBD2 on 6 matching bases. This CDR3 comprises 13 residues. CDR1 and CDR2 (germline): SGHNT, YENEEA. Trimming took off 4 bases at V and 5 bases at J, with 12 bases between the two ends. In DNA form, the CDR3 reads TGTGCCAGCAGCTATACTAGCAGCCACGAGCAGTACTTC. Protein sequence: CASSYTSSHEQYF.

The chain links TRBV5-1 to TRBJ2-4, with 8 bases lining up with TRBD1. The trim removed 3 bases at V and 5 bases at J, leaving 4 bases unmatched. The CDR3 loop spans 14 amino acids. Per the germline V gene, CDR1 is SGHRS and CDR2 is YFSETQ. Here the CDR3 DNA reads TGCGCCAGCAGCTCGCAGACAGGGGAAAACATTCAGTACTTC. This translates into CASSSQTGENIQYF. Looking up the rest from reference TRBV5-1 and TRBJ2-4 gives the full variable domain: KAGVTQTPRYLIKTRGQQVTLSCSPISGHRSVSWYQQTPGQGLQFLFEYFSETQRNKGNFPGRFSGRQFSNSRSEMNVSTLELGDSALYLCASSSQTGENIQYFGAGTRLSVL.

The chain has TRBV7-3 and TRBJ2-1; D possibly corresponds to TRBD2 (6 bases). Trimming stripped 5 bases from V and 6 bases from J, with 17 bases between. CDR1 and CDR2 from the germline V gene are SGHTA and FQGTGA. The CDR3 sequence is 15 residues long. CDR3 DNA sequence: TGTGCCAGCAGCCCCCGTTTTGGTAGCGGCAATGAGCAGTTCTTC. It codes for CASSPRFGSGNEQFF.

The rearrangement links TRBV20-1 to TRBJ1-2; D may be TRBD1 (5 bases). This CDR3 spans 14 amino acids. CDR1 is DFQATT, CDR2 SNEGSKA, per germline (reference sequence). V gave up 3 bases and J gave up 2 bases, with 13 bases separating them. DNA for the CDR3: TGCAGTGCTAGTGGCTCCGGGACCAACTATGGCTACACCTTC. Amino acid sequence: CSASGSGTNYGYTF.

This rearrangement joins TRBV4-2 to TRBJ1-1, with a weak D call TRBD1 (5 bases). CDR3 length: 16 residues. CDR1 LGHNA and CDR2 YNFKEQ come from the germline V gene. V lost 1 base, J lost 3 bases, and 15 bases lay in between. The CDR3 reads CASSQGSLPRDTEAFF. The DNA of the CDR3 is TGTGCCAGCAGCCAAGGGAGCCTCCCCAGGGACACTGAAGCTTTCTTT.

Comment on this clone: Additional DNA sequences in this sample encode the identical CDR3. This chain connects TRBV7-2 to TRBJ2-5, with 9 bases lining up with TRBD1. Germline V lookup: CDR1 SGHTA, CDR2 FQGNSA. The CDR3 loop spans 15 amino acids. V lost 4 bases to trimming and J lost 5 bases; unmatched junction nucleotides: 8. The CDR3 loop reads CASSSDRGLVETQYF. CDR3 in DNA: TGTGCCAGCAGCTCAGACAGGGGGTTGGTGGAGACCCAGTACTTC.

The rearrangement uses TRBV18 and TRBJ2-7; TRBD1 matches at 12 bases. Losses at the gene ends were 2 bases for V and 6 bases for J; bases not matched to a gene: 5. The CDR3 length is 15 residues. Germline V gene sequence: CDR1 KGHSH, CDR2 LQKENI. The CDR3 is CASSPTGTGGGEQYF. The CDR3 DNA reads TGTGCCAGCTCACCAACAGGGACAGGGGGCGGCGAGCAGTACTTC.

This chain uses TRBV6-5 with TRBJ2-7, with a tentative D call TRBD1 (6 bases). CDR3 length: 13 residues. Germline V gene sequence: CDR1 MNHEY, CDR2 SVGAGI. V lost 6 bases and J 0 bases, leaving 9 bases between the germline ends. CDR3 DNA sequence: TGTGCCAGCAGAAGGGACAACTCCTACGAGCAGTACTTC. It encodes CASRRDNSYEQYF.

Note on this clone: One junction end disagrees with the germline gene, perhaps due to a read error. The V call is TRBV6-1, the J call TRBJ2-3, with 8 bases matching TRBD2. The CDR3 consists of 15 residues. Looked up from germline, CDR1 is MNHNS and CDR2 is SASEGT. CDR3 in amino acids: CASSKAGARRDTQYF. CDR3 bases: TGTGCCAGCAGTAAAGCGGGAGCCAGGAGAGATACGCAGTATTTT.

With regard to this clone: One end of the junction does not line up with germline, which may come from a read error. The chain carries TRBV19 and TRBJ2-2; D unclear. Germline CDR1 and CDR2: LNHDA and SQIVND (reference sequence). The CDR3 covers 15 residues. In DNA form, the CDR3 reads TGTGCCAGTAGTATAGCTCAAGGGAACCCCGGGGAGCTGTTTTTT. It specifies CASSIAQGNPGELFF.

The sample holds one count of this clone. The chain links TRBV5-4 to TRBJ1-3, with D unresolved. The ends were cut back, 0 bases at V and 2 bases at J, with 6 bases in the middle. The CDR3 loop spans 14 amino acids. In germline, CDR1 is SGHNT, CDR2 YYREEE (reference sequence). DNA of the CDR3: TGTGCCAGCAGCTTGGCAATGACTGGAAACACCATATATTTT. Its translation is CASSLAMTGNTIYF.